The 4 T cell receptor beta chains presented below share a single source sample, sequenced in a study of shared clonotypes between healthy human individuals. TCRdb's copy holds only in-frame clones and misses some; the assay was immunoSEQ multiplex PCR. There are approximately 810,000 clones in the sample; 80% to 95% occur only once, and less than 25% lies in the top ten. Naive CD8 populations comprised CD45RO-negative cells positively selected for CCR7, excluding terminally differentiated effector memory CD45RA+ cells. Sequencing input: naive CD8+ T cells sorted from blood. These receptors came from a young man in good health.

Here the CDR3 reads CASSVGTHPNEQFF. Here the CDR3 DNA reads TGTGCCAGCAGCGTCGGGACCCATCCCAATGAGCAGTTCTTC. The chain couples TRBV9 to TRBJ2-1; D assignment may be TRBD1 or TRBD2 (5 bases each). The V gene's germline CDR1 is SGDLS and CDR2 YYNGEE. The V end was cut by 2 bases, the J end by 6 bases, with 12 bases between. The CDR3 covers 14 residues.

J is TRBJ2-1 and V is TRBV9; no clear D gene. Germline V gene lookup returns CDR1 SGDLS and CDR2 YYNGEE. Trimming took 0 bases from V and 8 from J, leaving 12 bases between them. This CDR3 contains 14 residues. CDR3 sequence (DNA): TGTGCCAGCAGCGTAGAAAGGCTTGATGATGAGCAGTTCTTC. It yields the protein CASSVERLDDEQFF.

The chain recombines TRBV7-9 with TRBJ2-2, with 11 bases fitting TRBD2. This CDR3 spans 18 amino acids. Germline V lookup: CDR1 SEHNR, CDR2 FQNEAQ (reference sequence). The J segment lost 1 base and the V segment lost 5 bases, leaving 9 bases of the junction unmatched. The CDR3 DNA sequence: TGTGCCAGCAGCGCTCCGGGACTAGCGGTACTGAACACCGGGGAGCTGTTTTTT. Amino acid sequence: CASSAPGLAVLNTGELFF.

The rearrangement links TRBV7-9 to TRBJ1-4, with unresolved D. Trimming shortened V by 5 bases and J by 4 bases, and 17 bases separated the two germline ends. This CDR3 comprises 16 residues. The V gene's germline CDR1 is SEHNR and CDR2 FQNEAQ (reference sequence). This chain's CDR3 is CASSPVVGNRNEKLFF. In nucleotides, the CDR3 is TGTGCCAGCAGCCCCGTGGTGGGCAACCGTAATGAAAAACTGTTTTTT. The entire variable domain, with the rest obtained from reference TRBV7-9 and TRBJ1-4, is as follows: DTGVSQNPRHKITKRGQNVTFRCDPISEHNRLYWYRQTLGQGPEFLTYFQNEAQLEKSRLLSDRFSAERPKGSFSTLEIQRTEQGDSAMYLCASSPVVGNRNEKLFFGSGTQLSVL.